This is a list of T cell receptor beta chains from one sample in a study of T cells expressing NK-cell markers. From its re-call of the 5' RACE reads, TCRdb lists each CDR3 protein once, without DNA. The sample's table shows 300,000 to 500,000 distinct CDR3 sequences. The sample comprised blood T cells: a sorted CD56 or NKG2C T cell subset, CD4+ or CD8+ T cells, or bulk PBMC T cells (not recorded which). The receptors come from a woman aged 45-65 years in good health. The CDR3 runs from the conserved cysteine through the conserved F or W. The order of the fields is CDR3 protein, J gene, V gene.

CDR3aa: CASSQGWARNQPQHF
j_gene: TRBJ1-5
v_gene: TRBV4-1

CDR3aa: CSARDRTGASYEQYF
j_gene: TRBJ2-7
v_gene: TRBV20-1

CDR3aa: CASSPRPTGSNTGELFF
j_gene: TRBJ2-2
v_gene: TRBV5-1

CDR3aa: CAISERAGVRNEQFF
j_gene: TRBJ2-1
v_gene: TRBV10-3

CDR3aa: CASSGSRSSYEQYF
j_gene: TRBJ2-7
v_gene: TRBV11-2

CDR3aa: CASSLVAGGELFF
j_gene: TRBJ2-2
v_gene: TRBV7-6

CDR3aa: CASSLGVRGFGANVLTF
j_gene: TRBJ2-6
v_gene: TRBV27

CDR3aa: CASSPPGQGLSLFF
j_gene: TRBJ1-4
v_gene: TRBV7-9

CDR3aa: CASKKTGAETQYF
j_gene: TRBJ2-5
v_gene: TRBV5-1

CDR3aa: CASRKLGLAGTDTQYF
j_gene: TRBJ2-3
v_gene: TRBV25-1

CDR3aa: CASSLEGRRDTQYF
j_gene: TRBJ2-3
v_gene: TRBV5-1

CDR3aa: CATGRPTRAGELFF
j_gene: TRBJ2-2
v_gene: TRBV15

CDR3aa: CASSFKGVNHEQYF
j_gene: TRBJ2-7
v_gene: TRBV12-3/TRBV12-4

CDR3aa: CASSQEGTSGEEETQYF
j_gene: TRBJ2-5
v_gene: TRBV3-1

CDR3aa: CASSPSFRGENEQFF
j_gene: TRBJ2-1
v_gene: TRBV27

CDR3aa: CASSRTTGTGANVLTF
j_gene: TRBJ2-6
v_gene: TRBV7-9

CDR3aa: CASSDPRTSGRAISTDTQYF
j_gene: TRBJ2-3
v_gene: TRBV9

CDR3aa: CASSPQDRRNEQFF
j_gene: TRBJ2-1
v_gene: TRBV5-6

CDR3aa: CASSWGTRGAETQYF
j_gene: TRBJ2-5
v_gene: TRBV5-6

CDR3aa: CASSARRDGNEKLFF
j_gene: TRBJ1-4
v_gene: TRBV27

CDR3aa: CASSPLTGGNNSPLHF
j_gene: TRBJ1-6
v_gene: TRBV18

CDR3aa: CSANVDSDQPQHF
j_gene: TRBJ1-5
v_gene: TRBV20-1

CDR3aa: CASGGGVRYGYTF
j_gene: TRBJ1-2
v_gene: TRBV12-5

CDR3aa: CASSQEAAVGEAFF
j_gene: TRBJ1-1
v_gene: TRBV4-1

CDR3aa: CSVGQGANIQYF
j_gene: TRBJ2-4
v_gene: TRBV29-1

CDR3aa: CAISGQGKNTGELFF
j_gene: TRBJ2-2
v_gene: TRBV10-3